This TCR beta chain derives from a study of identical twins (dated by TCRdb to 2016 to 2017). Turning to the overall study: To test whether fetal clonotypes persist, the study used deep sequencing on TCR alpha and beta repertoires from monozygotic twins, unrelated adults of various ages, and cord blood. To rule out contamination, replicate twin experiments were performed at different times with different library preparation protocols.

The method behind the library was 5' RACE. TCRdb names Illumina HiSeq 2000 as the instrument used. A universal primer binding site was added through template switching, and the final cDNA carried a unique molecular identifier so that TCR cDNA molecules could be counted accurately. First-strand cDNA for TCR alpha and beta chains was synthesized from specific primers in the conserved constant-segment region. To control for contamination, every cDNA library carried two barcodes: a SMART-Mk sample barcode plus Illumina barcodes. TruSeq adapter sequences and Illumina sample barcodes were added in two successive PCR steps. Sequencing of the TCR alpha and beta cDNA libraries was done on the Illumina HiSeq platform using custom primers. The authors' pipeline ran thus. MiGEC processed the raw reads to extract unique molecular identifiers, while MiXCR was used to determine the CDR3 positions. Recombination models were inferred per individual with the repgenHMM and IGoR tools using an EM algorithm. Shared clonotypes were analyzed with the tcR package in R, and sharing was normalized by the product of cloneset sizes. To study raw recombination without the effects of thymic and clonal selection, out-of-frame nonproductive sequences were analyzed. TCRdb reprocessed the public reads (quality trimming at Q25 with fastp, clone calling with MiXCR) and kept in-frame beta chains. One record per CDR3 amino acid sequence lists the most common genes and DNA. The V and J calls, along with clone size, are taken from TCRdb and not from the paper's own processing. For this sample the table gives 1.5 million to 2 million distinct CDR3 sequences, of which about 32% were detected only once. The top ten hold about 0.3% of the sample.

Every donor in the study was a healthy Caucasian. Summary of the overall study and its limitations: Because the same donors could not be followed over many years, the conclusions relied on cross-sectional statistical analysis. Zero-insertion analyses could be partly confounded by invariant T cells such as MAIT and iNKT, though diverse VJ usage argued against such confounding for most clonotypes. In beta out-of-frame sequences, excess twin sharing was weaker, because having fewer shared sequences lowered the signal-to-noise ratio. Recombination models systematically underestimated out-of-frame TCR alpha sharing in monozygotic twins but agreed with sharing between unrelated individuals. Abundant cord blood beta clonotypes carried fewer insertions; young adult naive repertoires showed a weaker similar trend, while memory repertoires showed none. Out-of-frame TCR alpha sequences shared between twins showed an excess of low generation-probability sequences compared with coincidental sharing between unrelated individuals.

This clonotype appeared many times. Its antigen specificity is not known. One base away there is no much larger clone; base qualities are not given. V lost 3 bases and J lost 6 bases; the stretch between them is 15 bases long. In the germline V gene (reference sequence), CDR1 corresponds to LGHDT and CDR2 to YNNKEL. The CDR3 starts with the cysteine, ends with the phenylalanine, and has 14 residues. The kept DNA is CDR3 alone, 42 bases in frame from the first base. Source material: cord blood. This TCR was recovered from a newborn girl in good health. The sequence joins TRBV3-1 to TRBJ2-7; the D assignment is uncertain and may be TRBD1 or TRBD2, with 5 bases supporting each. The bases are TGTGCCAGCAGCCAGGGACCAGGAATTGGCGAGCAGTACTTC. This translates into CASSQGPGIGEQYF.